Listed here is a single TCR beta chain. V was trimmed by 4 bases and J by 9 bases, leaving 13 bases between them. CDR3 length: 14 residues. The germline V gene encodes CDR1 MNHEY and CDR2 SVGAGI. This record comes from a study of blood T cells in healthy people across ages. The use of a sample-barcoded 5' primer and a J-beta primer mix characterized a second PCR of roughly 6 to 11 cycles. Each CDR3 protein is one row after TCRdb ran MiXCR on the 5' RACE reads. The table includes fewer than 2 million distinct CDR3 sequences, roughly two fifths detected once. V usage is TRBV6-5 and J usage is TRBJ1-6, with a tentative D call TRBD1 (5 bases). The specimen sequenced was blood. The source is a human donor in good health. This CDR3 reads CASSFAEGTSPLHF. Here the CDR3 DNA reads TGTGCCAGCAGTTTTGCTGAGGGGACTTCACCCCTCCACTTT.